This T cell receptor (beta chain) was recorded in a study of T cell responses to AZD1222 COVID-19 vaccine. The method was immunoSEQ multiplex PCR; TCRdb's version includes in-frame clones alone and lacks a portion of them. Found here are about 140,000 clones, roughly 90% of them singletons; the top ten hold over 4%. On this clone itself: Antigen: not known.

Second-dose schedules of about 4 or about 12 weeks were combined. General study results and limits: Spike was spanned by vaccine-associated CD4 TCRs, which were dominant at 160-218 and 743-854. Every sample of the repertoires postdated the peak T cell response. Donors in the cohort were predominantly white British and more often female, and clonal diversity was possibly underestimated.

The CDR3 contains 15 residues. Between the trimmed V and J ends, which lost 4 bases and 2 bases, there was a span of 12 bases. In germline, CDR1 is SGDLS, CDR2 YYNGEE. The receptor was isolated from an adult who received the AZD1222 COVID-19 vaccine. V and J are TRBV9 and TRBJ2-2; D is perhaps TRBD1 (5 bases). This specimen consisted of peripheral blood, obtained 28 days after the second AZD1222 dose. The CDR3 protein is CASSTTGQNTGELFF. The CDR3 DNA reads TGTGCCAGCAGCACAACCGGACAAAACACCGGGGAGCTGTTTTTT.